These T cell receptor beta chains were read from a single sample in a study of T cell responses to AZD1222 COVID-19 vaccine. The assay was immunoSEQ multiplex PCR, and TCRdb's table has in-frame clones only and misses some. The sample has approximately 270,000 clones, about 94% seen once; the top ten hold less than 0.65%. The sequences come from peripheral blood, collected 28 days after the second AZD1222 dose. These receptor sequences come from an adult who received the AZD1222 COVID-19 vaccine. Each CDR3 is given with its conserved first and last residue. A D gene is named only where the DNA matches it firmly. Clone size is stated in some rows and not others, as once, few, many or a class when expanded.

V: TRBV5-1; size: -; D: TRBD2; J: TRBJ2-7; DNA: TGCGCCAGCAGAACTCTAGCGGGAGTCGGCGAGCAGTACTTC; CDR3: CASRTLAGVGEQYF
V: TRBV5-1; size: -; D: TRBD1; J: TRBJ2-1; DNA: TGCGCCAGCAGCCCTATCACAGGGGCCCCTGAGCAGTTCTTC; CDR3: CASSPITGAPEQFF
V: TRBV20-1; size: -; D: TRBD2; J: TRBJ2-3; DNA: TGCAGTGCTAGTATGCCTAGCGGTTTTACAGATACGCAGTATTTT; CDR3: CSASMPSGFTDTQYF
V: TRBV11-2; size: few; D: -; J: TRBJ2-7; DNA: TGTGCCAGCACCCGACAGAATCGCTACGAGCAGTACTTC; CDR3: CASTRQNRYEQYF
V: TRBV5-4; size: -; D: TRBD2; J: TRBJ2-3; DNA: TGTGCCAGCAGCTTGGGGGGGAGGGCCACAGATACGCAGTATTTT; CDR3: CASSLGGRATDTQYF
V: TRBV5-1; size: -; D: -; J: TRBJ1-1; DNA: TGCGCCAGCAGCTTACAGGGTTCGGACACTGAAGCTTTCTTT; CDR3: CASSLQGSDTEAFF
V: TRBV7-8; size: -; D: -; J: TRBJ1-1; DNA: TGTGCCAGCAGCCCATCGAGTTATCGGACTGAAGCTTTCTTT; CDR3: CASSPSSYRTEAFF
V: TRBV5-5; size: -; D: -; J: TRBJ1-5; DNA: TGTGCCAGCAGCCAGGGTCTTCCTGGGGGCAATCAGCCCCAGCATTTT; CDR3: CASSQGLPGGNQPQHF
V: TRBV18; size: once; D: -; J: TRBJ2-1; DNA: TGTGCCAGCTCACCGGGAGTGGGTGATGAGCAGTTCTTC; CDR3: CASSPGVGDEQFF
V: TRBV24-1; size: -; D: TRBD1; J: TRBJ2-7; DNA: TGTGCCACCAGTGACCCGGGACAGTCCTACGAGCAGTACTTC; CDR3: CATSDPGQSYEQYF
V: TRBV28; size: -; D: -; J: TRBJ1-6; DNA: TGTGCCAGCAGACTTACGTTCTGGAGGCCCCTCCACTTT; CDR3: CASRLTFWRPLHF
V: TRBV3-1/TRBV3-2; size: -; D: -; J: TRBJ2-3; DNA: TGTGCCAGCAGCCCATTCGGGAATACGCAGTATTTT; CDR3: CASSPFGNTQYF
V: TRBV28; size: -; D: -; J: TRBJ1-5; DNA: TGTGCCAGCAGTTTCGGGGGGAGCAATCAGCCCCAGCATTTT; CDR3: CASSFGGSNQPQHF
V: TRBV30; size: -; D: -; J: TRBJ1-2; DNA: TGTGCCTGGAGTCCCCCCGGGACGTCAAATCACTATGGCTACACCTTC; CDR3: CAWSPPGTSNHYGYTF
V: TRBV7-2; size: -; D: TRBD1; J: TRBJ1-5; DNA: TGTGCCAGCAGCTTAGAGGACAGGGGAAATCAGCCCCAGCATTTT; CDR3: CASSLEDRGNQPQHF
V: TRBV7-2; size: -; D: -; J: TRBJ2-2; DNA: TGTGCCAGCAGCTTAAGGACGGGGAACACCGGGGAGCTGTTTTTT; CDR3: CASSLRTGNTGELFF
V: TRBV15; size: -; D: -; J: TRBJ1-3; DNA: TGTGCCACCAGCAGAGAGACTTACTCTGGAAACACCATATATTTT; CDR3: CATSRETYSGNTIYF
V: TRBV28; size: -; D: -; J: TRBJ1-1; DNA: TGTGCCAGCAGCTTACCGGGGAACACTGAAGCTTTCTTT; CDR3: CASSLPGNTEAFF
V: TRBV19; size: -; D: TRBD1; J: TRBJ1-1; DNA: TGTGCCAGTAGTCAGGGACAGAGTGAAGCTTTCTTT; CDR3: CASSQGQSEAFF
V: TRBV5-4; size: -; D: TRBD2; J: TRBJ2-2; DNA: TGTGCCAGCAGTCTAAAGCGGGAGGGCCTAACCGGGGAGCTGTTTTTT; CDR3: CASSLKREGLTGELFF
V: TRBV28; size: once; D: -; J: TRBJ1-5; DNA: TGTGCCAGCAGACGTTATAGACCCGGGAAAAATCAGCCCCAGCATTTT; CDR3: CASRRYRPGKNQPQHF
V: TRBV27; size: -; D: -; J: TRBJ2-2; DNA: TGTGCCAGCAGTTCGCAAGGGGGACCCGGGGAGCTGTTTTTT; CDR3: CASSSQGGPGELFF
V: TRBV28; size: -; D: TRBD1; J: TRBJ1-2; DNA: TGTGCCAGCAGTTACAGGGGGACGGACCCTTTTTATGGCTACACCTTC; CDR3: CASSYRGTDPFYGYTF
V: TRBV13; size: -; D: -; J: TRBJ2-3; DNA: TGTGCCAGCAGCTTAGGCCCCCGGGGGCCTAGCACAGATACGCAGTATTTT; CDR3: CASSLGPRGPSTDTQYF
V: TRBV28; size: -; D: -; J: TRBJ2-2; DNA: TGTGCCAGCAGTTCCGTAACCGGGGAGCTGTTTTTT; CDR3: CASSSVTGELFF
V: TRBV5-1; size: -; D: -; J: TRBJ1-5; DNA: TGCGCCAGCAGCTTGCGCGGGGATAGCAATCAGCCCCAGCATTTT; CDR3: CASSLRGDSNQPQHF
V: TRBV9; size: -; D: -; J: TRBJ1-1; DNA: TGTGCCAGCAGCTTTACCCCGGTAGGGATGAACACTGAAGCTTTCTTT; CDR3: CASSFTPVGMNTEAFF
V: TRBV12-3/TRBV12-4; size: few; D: TRBD1; J: TRBJ1-2; DNA: TGTGCCAGCAGTTCCGGGACAGTTGGCTACACCTTC; CDR3: CASSSGTVGYTF
V: TRBV19; size: -; D: -; J: TRBJ1-1; DNA: TGTGCCAGTAGTATAGGGGCTGAAGCTTTCTTT; CDR3: CASSIGAEAFF
V: TRBV30; size: -; D: -; J: TRBJ2-4; DNA: TGTGCCTGGTCAATCGGGGGTTCGGCCAAAAACATTCAGTACTTC; CDR3: CAWSIGGSAKNIQYF
V: TRBV5-1; size: -; D: -; J: TRBJ2-2; DNA: TGCGCCAGCAGCTCAGGGGCCGGGGAGCTGTTTTTT; CDR3: CASSSGAGELFF
V: TRBV6-2/TRBV6-3; size: -; D: -; J: TRBJ1-3; DNA: TGTGCCAGCAGTTCCGTGGACATCTCTGGAAACACCATATATTTT; CDR3: CASSSVDISGNTIYF
V: TRBV4-2; size: -; D: -; J: TRBJ1-1; DNA: TGTGCCAGCAGCCGGATGAACACTGAAGCTTTCTTT; CDR3: CASSRMNTEAFF
V: TRBV24-1; size: -; D: TRBD2; J: TRBJ2-3; DNA: TGTGCCACCAGTGATTTTAGCGGGAGGAGCACAGATACGCAGTATTTT; CDR3: CATSDFSGRSTDTQYF
V: TRBV3-1/TRBV3-2; size: -; D: -; J: TRBJ1-3; DNA: TGTGCCAGCAGCCCGGGACTCCTAGTCCGAAACACCATATATTTT; CDR3: CASSPGLLVRNTIYF
V: TRBV20-1; size: -; D: -; J: TRBJ1-3; DNA: TGCAGTGCTAGTTCGGGGATCGGAAACACCATATATTTT; CDR3: CSASSGIGNTIYF
V: TRBV9; size: -; D: -; J: TRBJ2-2; DNA: TGTGCCAGCAGCCCCGACCCCCGGGGCACCGGGGAGCTGTTTTTT; CDR3: CASSPDPRGTGELFF
V: TRBV7-2; size: -; D: -; J: TRBJ2-7; DNA: TGTGCCAGCAGTTCATGGACAGACCGGCAGTACTTC; CDR3: CASSSWTDRQYF
V: TRBV21-1; size: -; D: -; J: TRBJ2-3; DNA: TGTGCCAGCAGCAAAAGGGAAAGAGACTCCCCTAGCACAGATACGCAGTATTTT; CDR3: CASSKRERDSPSTDTQYF
V: TRBV6-5; size: -; D: TRBD1; J: TRBJ1-2; DNA: TGTGCCAGCAGCGGACAGGGCTATGGCTACACCTTC; CDR3: CASSGQGYGYTF
V: TRBV12-5; size: -; D: TRBD1; J: TRBJ2-5; DNA: TGTGCTAGTGGTTCCCCCGGGACAGGGGGCGTCGAGACCCAGTACTTC; CDR3: CASGSPGTGGVETQYF
V: TRBV7-9; size: -; D: TRBD2; J: TRBJ2-1; DNA: TGTGCCAGCAGCATACCGGGACTAGAACAATCAGACGATGAGCAGTTCTTC; CDR3: CASSIPGLEQSDDEQFF
V: TRBV29-1; size: -; D: -; J: TRBJ1-1; DNA: TGCAGCGCCGCGGGTGGCCCGAACACTGAAGCTTTCTTT; CDR3: CSAAGGPNTEAFF
V: TRBV7-2; size: -; D: TRBD2; J: TRBJ2-7; DNA: TGTGCCAGCAGCTTAACTAGCGGATCCTACGAGCAGTACTTC; CDR3: CASSLTSGSYEQYF
V: TRBV28; size: -; D: -; J: TRBJ2-1; DNA: TGTGCCAGCAGTACTAACCCAGGGTCCGCGAATCGCCCTCTTTATGAGCAGTTCTTC; CDR3: CASSTNPGSANRPLYEQFF
V: TRBV19; size: -; D: -; J: TRBJ2-5; DNA: TGTGCCAGTAGTATAAGTTCGGGGGTCGAGACCCAGTACTTC; CDR3: CASSISSGVETQYF
V: TRBV28; size: once; D: -; J: TRBJ1-2; DNA: TGTGCCAGCACCTCTAATTATGGCTACACCTTC; CDR3: CASTSNYGYTF
V: TRBV19; size: -; D: TRBD1; J: TRBJ1-6; DNA: TGTGCCAGTAGTATCATGGTTCAGGGGGCATCACCCCTCCACTTT; CDR3: CASSIMVQGASPLHF
V: TRBV7-2; size: -; D: -; J: TRBJ2-3; DNA: TGTGCCAGCAGCCGCGCCCGGAGCACAGATACGCAGTATTTT; CDR3: CASSRARSTDTQYF
V: TRBV19; size: -; D: TRBD2; J: TRBJ2-7; DNA: TGTGCCAGTAGTATCGATCCTAGCGGCTCCTACGAGCAGTACTTC; CDR3: CASSIDPSGSYEQYF
V: TRBV18; size: -; D: -; J: TRBJ2-7; DNA: TGTGCCAGCTCATCCCTGGGGGACTCCTACGAGCAGTACTTC; CDR3: CASSSLGDSYEQYF
V: TRBV27; size: -; D: -; J: TRBJ1-2; DNA: TGTGCCAGCTCCCCTGTGGGGGGATCCTTAGGCTACACCTTC; CDR3: CASSPVGGSLGYTF
V: TRBV28; size: -; D: TRBD1; J: TRBJ1-4; DNA: TGTGCCAGCAGTTCCCTACCCGGGACAGGGAATGGAAAACTGTTTTTT; CDR3: CASSSLPGTGNGKLFF
V: TRBV21-1; size: -; D: -; J: TRBJ2-6; DNA: TGTGCCAGCAGCACTCAGGACGGCTCTGGGGCCAACGTCCTGACTTTC; CDR3: CASSTQDGSGANVLTF
V: TRBV11-2; size: once; D: -; J: TRBJ2-7; DNA: TGTGCCAGCAGCTTATCGTGGAGGTCCGAGCAGTACTTC; CDR3: CASSLSWRSEQYF